Listed here are 30 T cell receptor beta chains from one sample, sequenced in a study of blood T cell repertoires in COVID-19. TCRdb keeps only in-frame clones here, not all; method: immunoSEQ multiplex PCR. This repertoire shows under 450,000 clones, 91% found once; its top ten account for 0.7% to 0.95%. Sequencing was done on a sample of PBMCs or T cells enriched from blood (not recorded which). These receptors were collected from a woman in her thirties or forties who had been exposed to COVID-19.

The J gene is TRBJ1-1, the V gene TRBV13; no definite D call. The V and J ends lost 6 bases and 1 base respectively, with 6 bases between them. Germline loops: CDR1 PRHDT, CDR2 FYEKMQ (reference sequence). The CDR3 runs 12 residues. The CDR3 region is CASRGENTEAFF. CDR3 DNA sequence: TGTGCCAGCAGGGGCGAGAACACTGAAGCTTTCTTT.

This chain joins TRBV9 and TRBJ2-7; the match to TRBD2 covers 9 bases. V shed 10 bases and J 3 bases; nucleotides not matched to a gene: 14. Per germline, CDR1 SGDLS and CDR2 YYNGEE. This CDR3 is 15 amino acids long. The CDR3 DNA follows: TGTGCCCGAACCTCTAGGCGGGAGGGTCTCTACGAGCAGTACTTC. Protein: CARTSRREGLYEQYF.

The chain uses TRBV7-3 and TRBJ2-2; TRBD2 agrees at 10 bases. This CDR3 region has 15 residues. V was clipped by 4 bases and J by 4 bases; unmatched bases: 3. Per germline, CDR1 SGHTA and CDR2 FQGTGA. The CDR3 protein is CASSWGTSATGELFF. The CDR3 DNA follows: TGTGCCAGCAGCTGGGGGACTAGCGCCACCGGGGAGCTGTTTTTT.

The chain has TRBV5-1 and TRBJ2-3; 9 bases fit TRBD2. Germline V lookup: CDR1 SGHRS, CDR2 YFSETQ. There are 16 residues in the CDR3. Trimming at V came to 0 bases and at J to 6 bases, leaving 8 bases not matched to a gene. The CDR3, as DNA: TGCGCCAGCAGCTTGGGGCTAGCGGGGCGAGGGGATACGCAGTATTTT. This sequence encodes CASSLGLAGRGDTQYF.

This chain joins TRBV11-3 and TRBJ1-2, with TRBD1 as a possible D gene (6 bases). The length of the CDR3 is 16 residues. Germline CDR1 SGHNT, CDR2 YENEEA. V lost 5 bases and J lost 7, with 23 bases in between. CDR3 residues: CASSLPLRGEKCGYTF. The DNA of the CDR3 is TGTGCCAGCAGCCTCCCCCTCAGGGGCGAGAAATGTGGCTACACCTTC.

This rearrangement joins TRBV5-1 to TRBJ1-1; 7 positions agree with TRBD1. V dropped 4 bases and J dropped 2; count of bases not matched to a gene: 5. From germline, CDR1 is SGHRS and CDR2 YFSETQ. This CDR3 region has 14 residues. Here the CDR3 DNA reads TGCGCCAGCAGCCCGACAGGGACTAACACTGAAGCTTTCTTT. Translating gives CASSPTGTNTEAFF.

This rearrangement joins TRBV24-1 to TRBJ2-1; D is possibly TRBD2 (6 bases). The length of the CDR3 is 13 residues. V lost 5 bases to trimming and J lost 10 bases, with 14 bases between them. In germline, CDR1 is KGHDR, CDR2 SFDVKD. DNA of the CDR3: TGTGCCACCAGTGTTGTCGGGGGTTTGGAGCAGTTCTTC. As protein: CATSVVGGLEQFF.

This clone was seen once. The genes are TRBV5-6 and TRBJ2-3; TRBD2 agrees at 9 bases. This CDR3 spans 15 amino acids. Germline CDR1 reads SGHDT; CDR2 reads YYEEEE. V shed 7 bases and J 1 base; nucleotides not matched to a gene: 7. Here the CDR3 reads CASRIAGAGTDTQYF. The DNA of the CDR3 is TGTGCCAGCCGCATAGCGGGAGCGGGCACAGATACGCAGTATTTT.

The CDR3 region is CSVERALNTEAFF. The CDR3 DNA follows: TGCAGCGTTGAAAGAGCACTGAACACTGAAGCTTTCTTT. The chain combines TRBV29-1 with TRBJ1-1; D is undetermined. The CDR3 runs to 13 residues. Trimming pared 2 bases from V and 0 bases from J, leaving 7 bases between. The V gene's germline CDR1 is SQVTM and CDR2 ANQGSEA.

The chain has TRBV11-3 and TRBJ2-3, with 10 nucleotides matching TRBD1. The CDR3 runs 19 residues. The germline V gene encodes CDR1 SGHNT and CDR2 YENEEA. V was clipped by 5 bases and J by 0 bases; unmatched bases: 14. This CDR3 is CASSVNSGTGVTSTDTQYF. The DNA of the CDR3 is TGTGCCAGCAGCGTAAACTCCGGGACAGGGGTTACTAGCACAGATACGCAGTATTTT.

The CDR3 loop reads CAWSTGRENIQYF. In DNA, the CDR3 is TGTGCCTGGAGCACAGGGCGGGAAAACATTCAGTACTTC. This rearrangement joins TRBV30 to TRBJ2-4; a possible D gene is TRBD1 (6 bases). The V end was cut by 3 bases, the J end by 5 bases, with 11 bases between. The CDR3 runs 13 residues. Germline values: CDR1 GTSNPN, CDR2 SVGIG (reference sequence).

The rearrangement uses TRBV4-1 and TRBJ1-1, with 7 bases that match TRBD1. CDR1 is MGHRA and CDR2 is YSYEKL in the germline V gene. This CDR3 contains 14 residues. With 4 bases clipped from V and 6 bases from J, the junction kept 8 bases outside the gene matches. This CDR3 reads CASSPSGGVAEAFF. Here the CDR3 DNA reads TGCGCCAGCAGCCCATCAGGGGGTGTTGCTGAAGCTTTCTTT.

The chain couples TRBV6-5 to TRBJ2-1; 7 nucleotides align to TRBD2. The CDR3 covers 15 residues. Germline values: CDR1 MNHEY, CDR2 SVGAGI. V shed 0 bases, J shed 1 base, and the junction held 0 bases outside the gene matches. CDR3 sequence (DNA): TGTGCCAGCAGTTACTCCGGGGGGTCCTACAATGAGCAGTTCTTC. Translated: CASSYSGGSYNEQFF.

This rearrangement joins TRBV2 to TRBJ1-5; TRBD1 agrees at 9 bases. This CDR3 has 20 residues. Germline loops: CDR1 SNHLY, CDR2 FYNNEI. Trimming cost V 2 bases and J 4 bases; bases outside gene matches: 18. The CDR3 here is CASSETLRDRVITGNQPQHF. The CDR3 bases are TGTGCCAGCAGTGAAACTCTCCGGGACAGGGTCATAACGGGGAATCAGCCCCAGCATTTT.

This clone showed up just a few times. V usage is TRBV6-1 and J usage is TRBJ1-1; D gene unclear. With 3 bases removed from V and 3 bases from J, the gap between germline ends came to 8 bases. Germline CDR1 and CDR2: MNHNS and SASEGT. This CDR3 region has 13 residues. This CDR3 reads CASSDLSYTEAFF. In nucleotides, the CDR3 is TGTGCCAGCAGTGATTTGTCCTACACTGAAGCTTTCTTT.

V is TRBV4-1 and J is TRBJ2-1; a weak D match, TRBD2 (6 bases). V lost 2 bases to trimming and J lost 9 bases, with 14 bases between them. The CDR3 has 14 residues. Looked up from germline, CDR1 is MGHRA and CDR2 is YSYEKL. The CDR3 loop reads CASSQLGGVGEQFF. CDR3 bases: TGCGCCAGCAGCCAACTCGGGGGAGTTGGTGAGCAGTTCTTC.

The chain has TRBV2 and TRBJ2-1; D may be TRBD2 (5 bases). CDR3 length equals 15 residues. Germline V gene lookup returns CDR1 SNHLY and CDR2 FYNNEI. The V gene lost 7 bases and the J gene lost 1 base, with 14 bases spanning the gap. The DNA of the CDR3 is TGTGCCAGCAAGATAGCGAGTAAGTCCTACAATGAGCAGTTCTTC. Protein product: CASKIASKSYNEQFF. Full variable domain (remainder filled in from reference TRBV2 and TRBJ2-1): EPEVTQTPSHQVTQMGQEVILRCVPISNHLYFYWYRQILGQKVEFLVSFYNNEISEKSEIFDDQFSVERPDGSNFTLKIRSTKLEDSAMYFCASKIASKSYNEQFFGPGTRLTVL.

The V and J genes are TRBV3-1 (or the pseudogene TRBV3-2) and TRBJ2-7; D might be TRBD1 (5 bases). V was shortened by 4 bases and J by 7 bases, with 17 bases between the two germline ends. There are 14 residues in the CDR3. CDR1 is LGHDT and CDR2 is YNNKEL in the germline V gene (reference sequence). CDR3 DNA: TGTGCCAGCAGCCGACTGGTGGGCGGACATGAGCAGTACTTC. Amino acids: CASSRLVGGHEQYF.

This clone has just one count. The genes are TRBV4-3 and TRBJ2-2; unclear D gene. CDR1 and CDR2 from the germline V gene are LGHNA and YSLEER. The CDR3 runs to 13 residues. Trimming took 4 bases from V and 6 from J, leaving 9 bases between them. This CDR3 reads CASSPGVSGELFF. CDR3 sequence (DNA): TGCGCCAGCAGCCCCGGAGTCTCCGGGGAGCTGTTTTTT.

This chain joins TRBV6-5 and TRBJ1-2; D is perhaps TRBD1 (5 bases). Trimming pared 6 bases from V and 3 bases from J, leaving 14 bases between. CDR1 is MNHEY, CDR2 SVGAGI, per germline. The length of the CDR3 is 14 residues. CDR3 amino acids: CASRPGTGDYGYTF. The CDR3 DNA is TGTGCCAGCAGACCCGGGACGGGAGACTATGGCTACACCTTC.

The V call is TRBV27, the J call TRBJ2-5, with D maybe TRBD1 (6 bases). The CDR3 loop spans 14 amino acids. Germline assignment: CDR1 MNHEY and CDR2 SMNVEV (reference sequence). V was cut by 3 bases and J by 5 bases, with 13 bases left in between. In DNA, the CDR3 is TGTGCCAGCAGTTTTTACAGGGTTGGGGAGACCCAGTACTTC. Encoded protein: CASSFYRVGETQYF.

The gene calls are TRBV2 and TRBJ2-7, with D uncertain. CDR1 is SNHLY, CDR2 FYNNEI, per germline. Trimming left V 8 bases short and J 3 bases short, with 17 bases between. This CDR3 spans 14 amino acids. As DNA, the CDR3 is TGTGCCAGCCTCCCCTCGTCAGGCTACTACGAGCAGTACTTC. Protein product: CASLPSSGYYEQYF.

The rearrangement uses TRBV9 and TRBJ1-6; TRBD1 matches 7 bases. V dropped 2 bases and J dropped 4; count of bases not matched to a gene: 0. The CDR3 runs to 14 residues. In germline, CDR1 is SGDLS, CDR2 YYNGEE. Written as DNA, the CDR3 is TGTGCCAGCAGCGTGGACAGGTATAATTCACCCCTCCACTTT. Protein sequence: CASSVDRYNSPLHF. Filled out from reference TRBV9 and TRBJ1-6, the complete variable domain reads DSGVTQTPKHLITATGQRVTLRCSPRSGDLSVYWYQQSLDQGLQFLIQYYNGEERAKGNILERFSAQQFPDLHSELNLSSLELGDSALYFCASSVDRYNSPLHFGNGTRLTVT.

The chain couples TRBV6-2 or TRBV6-3 to TRBJ1-2; D unresolved. The germline V gene encodes CDR1 MNHEY and CDR2 SVGEGT. Trimming removed 4 bases at V and 2 bases at J, with 14 bases between. CDR3 size: 15 residues. CDR3 DNA: TGTGCCAGCAGTTCGATGTTGGCAAACAACTATGGCTACACCTTC. It translates to CASSSMLANNYGYTF.

The chain recombines TRBV5-1 with TRBJ1-1, with D perhaps matching TRBD1 (6 bases). Trimming removed 7 bases from V and 1 base from J, with 14 bases in between. Germline assignment: CDR1 SGHRS and CDR2 YFSETQ. The CDR3 has 14 residues. The DNA for the CDR3 is TGCGCCAGCCGCCTGGGGGCTTCGAACACTGAAGCTTTCTTT. Amino acids: CASRLGASNTEAFF.

The V and J genes are TRBV6-5 and TRBJ1-1, with D possibly being TRBD1 (6 bases). This CDR3 is built from 13 residues. CDR1 is MNHEY, CDR2 SVGAGI, per germline. V lost 6 bases to trimming and J lost 5 bases, with 13 bases between them. In DNA, the CDR3 is TGTGCCAGCAGCAAACAGGGTTGGACTGAAGCTTTCTTT. It translates to CASSKQGWTEAFF.

The chain employs TRBV29-1 and TRBJ1-5; TRBD1 is a possible D gene (6 bases). The CDR3 is made up of 13 amino acids. Germline V gives CDR1 SQVTM, CDR2 ANQGSEA. V shed 7 bases and J shed 3 bases, with 13 bases lying between them. CDR3 region: CSARTGLNQPQHF. CDR3 nucleotide sequence: TGCAGCGCTCGAACAGGGCTCAATCAGCCCCAGCATTTT.

The chain links TRBV7-9 to TRBJ2-5, with 10 positions matching TRBD2. The CDR3 extends over 15 amino acids. J lost 4 bases, V lost 0 bases, and 2 bases had no gene match. In germline, CDR1 is SEHNR, CDR2 FQNEAQ (reference sequence). The CDR3 coding sequence is TGTGCCAGCAGCTTAGCAGCGGGAGGGGGAGAGACCCAGTACTTC. Its translation: CASSLAAGGGETQYF.

The chain carries TRBV5-4 and TRBJ1-1; weak D call: TRBD1 (6 bases). Germline values: CDR1 SGHNT, CDR2 YYREEE (reference sequence). CDR3 size: 14 residues. With 0 bases removed from V and 5 bases from J, the gap between germline ends came to 11 bases. As DNA, the CDR3 is TGTGCCAGCAGCTTGGCTCCTACAGGGACTGAAGCTTTCTTT. Its translation is CASSLAPTGTEAFF.

This clone occurred once. The chain joins TRBV5-1 to TRBJ1-2; the D gene is possibly TRBD1 (6 bases). This CDR3 is built from 15 residues. Germline V lookup: CDR1 SGHRS, CDR2 YFSETQ. Trimming cost V 3 bases and J 4 bases, with 16 bases left between them. The CDR3 loop is CASSSSTGLLYGYTF. CDR3 nucleotide sequence: TGCGCCAGCAGCTCGTCAACAGGGTTACTCTATGGCTACACCTTC.